This T cell receptor beta chain was captured in a study of blood T cell repertoires in COVID-19. Study at large: The samples span acute and convalescent COVID-19 from the United States, Italy and Spain. T cells, B-cell-depleted T cells, or PBMCs provided the cDNA or gDNA that served as material.

The germline V gene encodes CDR1 LNHDA and CDR2 SQIVND (reference sequence). Trimming left V 6 bases short and J 2 bases short, with 14 bases between. CDR3 size: 14 residues. The authors' processing: Estimates of nucleated cell counts were drawn from the amplification of reference gene primers. Method: immunoSEQ multiplex PCR; TCRdb's copy keeps in-frame clones and lacks some. The V and J calls and clone size come from that table; D and trimming were worked out from the DNA. The sample consists of 45,000 to 55,000 clones, 78% of them appearing once. The receptor was isolated from a human donor with active or convalescent COVID-19. The donor label of this sample is uncertain. The chain uses TRBV19 and TRBJ2-7; possible D gene TRBD2, 5 bases. The specimen was peripheral blood. In nucleotides, the CDR3 is TGTGCCAGTAGCCTAACGTGGGAGCCCTACGAGCAGTACTTC. This gives the protein CASSLTWEPYEQYF.